A selection of T cell receptor beta chains follows, all from one sample in a study of T cell repertoires in cytomegalovirus infection. These receptors have no known antigen. TCRdb re-analysed the reads in MiXCR, keeping a single row per CDR3 protein. The sample carries around 900,000 distinct CDR3 sequences, less than 35% recorded once. The specimen comprised cultured CD8+ T cells from PBMCs, sampled from culture after CMV antigen stimulation. Receptors were obtained from a human donor in good health (CMV status not recorded). Some clones in this sample may be carry-over from other donors' samples. Each CDR3 is given with its conserved first and last residue. The D gene is left open where the match is weak. Clone size, where shown, is once, few, many, or a class for clones that have expanded.

TRBD1,TRBJ2-1,-,TRBV6-1,CASSYGGQGRNEQFF,TGTGCCAGCAGTTACGGGGGACAGGGGAGGAATGAGCAGTTCTTC
-,TRBJ1-5,-,TRBV27,CASSASWAAQPQHF,TGTGCCAGCAGTGCATCATGGGCAGCCCAGCCCCAGCATTTT
-,TRBJ2-5,-,TRBV29-1,CSVGGRETQYF,TGCAGCGTTGGTGGGCGTGAGACCCAGTACTTC
-,TRBJ2-3,few,TRBV24-1,CATSVNSVTSTDTQYF,TGTGCCACCAGTGTCAATAGCGTAACTAGCACAGATACGCAGTATTTT
-,TRBJ1-2,few,TRBV6-1,CASSEVDGLGDGYTF,TGTGCCAGCAGTGAAGTCGACGGATTGGGGGATGGCTACACCTTC
-,TRBJ2-3,-,TRBV29-1,CSVERQFLNLTDTQYF,TGCAGCGTTGAAAGACAGTTTCTGAACCTCACAGATACGCAGTATTTT
-,TRBJ1-5,-,TRBV18,CASSPTGLLSNQPQHF,TGTGCCAGCTCACCAACAGGGTTGTTAAGCAATCAGCCCCAGCATTTT
TRBD1,TRBJ1-5,-,TRBV2,CASSQQGGYHQPQHF,TGTGCCAGCAGCCAACAGGGGGGGTACCATCAGCCCCAGCATTTT
-,TRBJ2-3,few,TRBV27,CASSSPGTIFSDTQYF,TGTGCCAGCAGTTCCCCCGGGACCATATTTTCGGATACGCAGTATTTT
TRBD1,TRBJ1-1,few,TRBV6-2/TRBV6-3,CASTYRGVMNTEAFF,TGTGCCAGCACCTACAGGGGGGTTATGAACACTGAAGCTTTCTTT
-,TRBJ2-1,-,TRBV10-3,CAISESVGWNEQFF,TGTGCCATCAGTGAGTCAGTGGGATGGAATGAGCAGTTCTTC
TRBD1,TRBJ2-7,-,TRBV27,CASSNRGLEQYF,TGTGCCAGCAGCAACAGGGGGCTTGAGCAGTACTTC
TRBD2,TRBJ2-7,-,TRBV4-1,CASSQETSGDLPYEQYF,TGCGCCAGCAGCCAAGAAACTAGCGGGGACCTTCCCTACGAGCAGTACTTC
-,TRBJ2-1,many,TRBV7-6,CASSSPGLSYNEQFF,TGTGCCAGCAGCTCCCCGGGCCTCTCCTACAATGAGCAGTTCTTC